A single sample is the source of the 28 T cell receptor beta chains below, sequenced in a study of blood T cell repertoires in COVID-19. The repertoire was sequenced with immunoSEQ multiplex PCR; TCRdb's copy has only in-frame clones and lacks some. Altogether about 130,000 clones are present, about 90% being singletons, with the ten largest covering approximately 3.6%. The source material was peripheral blood. These receptors all come from a woman aged 55 to 70 with acute or convalescent COVID-19.

The CDR3: CASSQAPRGVGNEKLFF. The CDR3 DNA reads TGTGCCAGCAGCCAAGCCCCCCGGGGGGTCGGTAATGAAAAACTGTTTTTT. The chain carries TRBV4-2 and TRBJ1-4, with D maybe TRBD1 (5 bases). There are 17 residues in the CDR3. V was clipped by 1 base and J by 4 bases, with 16 bases between them. Germline loops: CDR1 LGHNA, CDR2 YNFKEQ.

The V and J genes are TRBV2 and TRBJ2-2; TRBD2 might be the D (5 bases). The germline gives CDR1 SNHLY, CDR2 FYNNEI. This CDR3 contains 14 residues. Between the trimmed V and J ends, which lost 6 bases and 5 bases, there was a span of 13 bases. CDR3 nucleotide sequence: TGTGCCAGCAGAGCTACTAGTGTAACCGGGGAGCTGTTTTTT. Amino acids: CASRATSVTGELFF. Together with reference TRBV2 and TRBJ2-2, the CDR3 gives the full variable domain: EPEVTQTPSHQVTQMGQEVILRCVPISNHLYFYWYRQILGQKVEFLVSFYNNEISEKSEIFDDQFSVERPDGSNFTLKIRSTKLEDSAMYFCASRATSVTGELFFGEGSRLTVL.

The chain is built from TRBV9 and TRBJ2-3, with 12 bases matching TRBD1. The CDR3 has 17 residues. Germline lookup yields CDR1 SGDLS and CDR2 YYNGEE. Germline trimming cut 3 bases from V and 8 bases from J; bases unmatched to any gene: 13. The CDR3 coding sequence is TGTGCCAGCAGCGCTACGGGACAGGGGGCGGTTAGGGGTACGCAGTATTTT. This codes for CASSATGQGAVRGTQYF.

The J gene is TRBJ1-1, the V gene TRBV15; D possibly corresponds to TRBD1 (6 bases). Trimming took 0 bases from V and 7 from J, leaving 9 bases between them. The V gene's germline CDR1 is LNHNV and CDR2 YYDKDF (reference sequence). The CDR3 length is 13 residues. CDR3 DNA: TGTGCCACCAGCAGAGACGGACAGATTGAAGCTTTCTTT. Amino acid sequence: CATSRDGQIEAFF.

J is TRBJ1-2 and V is TRBV7-8; D possibly corresponds to TRBD1 (5 bases). With 2 bases removed from V and 4 bases from J, the gap between germline ends came to 14 bases. The CDR3 runs to 15 residues. From germline, CDR1 is SGHVS and CDR2 FQNEAQ. CDR3 DNA sequence: TGTGCCAGCAGCTTATCTCGGACACCCCTCTATGGCTACACCTTC. Residues: CASSLSRTPLYGYTF.

This clone has only a few counts. The CDR3 reads CASSPPQNTGELFF. In DNA, the CDR3 is TGTGCCAGCTCACCACCCCAAAACACCGGGGAGCTGTTTTTT. The chain joins TRBV18 to TRBJ2-2; D gene uncertain. Germline CDR1 is KGHSH and CDR2 is LQKENI. The CDR3 sequence is 14 residues long. Trimming took off 0 bases at V and 2 bases at J, with 4 bases between the two ends.

The V gene is TRBV6-6, the J gene TRBJ2-1; weak D call: TRBD2 (5 bases). The CDR3 is 11 amino acids. Deletions cut 6 bases from V and 8 bases from J, with 8 bases between. In germline, CDR1 is MNHNY, CDR2 SVGAGI (reference sequence). Here the CDR3 reads CASSGVDEQFF. Here the CDR3 DNA reads TGTGCCAGCAGCGGGGTCGATGAGCAGTTCTTC.

This clone appeared once. The J gene is TRBJ1-1, the V gene TRBV30; 8 nucleotides agree with TRBD1. CDR1 is GTSNPN and CDR2 is SVGIG in the germline V gene (reference sequence). The CDR3 length is 16 residues. Unmatched junction bases numbered 8, after V lost 1 base and J lost 1 base. CDR3 coding DNA: TGTGCCTGGAGTGGGGCCCAGGGGGCGAGGAACACTGAAGCTTTCTTT. Translated, it gives CAWSGAQGARNTEAFF. The complete variable domain, with remaining parts taken from reference TRBV30 and TRBJ1-1, reads SQTIHQWPATLVQPVGSPLSLECTVEGTSNPNLYWYRQAAGRGLQLLFYSVGIGQISSEVPQNLSASRPQDRQFILSSKKLLLSDSGFYLCAWSGAQGARNTEAFFGQGTRLTVV.

The chain joins TRBV28 to TRBJ1-2; D is perhaps TRBD1 (5 bases). The V gene lost 5 bases and the J gene lost 1 base, with 11 bases spanning the gap. The CDR3 has 14 residues. From germline, CDR1 is MDHEN and CDR2 SYDVKM. CDR3 DNA sequence: TGTGCCAGCAGTCTCCAGGGAAATAACTATGGCTACACCTTC. This encodes CASSLQGNNYGYTF.

The V call is TRBV6-5, the J call TRBJ2-1, with 7 bases that match TRBD1. V dropped 4 bases and J dropped 9; count of bases not matched to a gene: 12. CDR3 length: 15 residues. Germline V gene lookup returns CDR1 MNHEY and CDR2 SVGAGI. The CDR3 bases are TGTGCCAGCAGTTCACAGGGGACCACAAGGGGTGAGCAGTTCTTC. This encodes CASSSQGTTRGEQFF.

The chain carries TRBV5-1 and TRBJ2-6; no clear D. V lost 5 bases to trimming and J lost 1 base, with 10 bases between them. CDR1 is SGHRS, CDR2 YFSETQ, per germline. The CDR3 spans 15 residues. The CDR3 region is CASSPSGSGANVLTF. The CDR3 nucleotides are TGCGCCAGCAGTCCTTCGGGTTCTGGGGCCAACGTCCTGACTTTC.

The rearrangement uses TRBV7-6 and TRBJ1-2; D might be TRBD1 (5 bases). CDR1 is SGHVS and CDR2 is FNYEAQ in the germline V gene. The CDR3 has 13 amino acids. Trimming left V 5 bases short and J 4 bases short, with 11 bases between. The CDR3 is CASSPGGSYGYTF. The CDR3 DNA reads TGTGCCAGCAGCCCTGGGGGGAGCTATGGCTACACCTTC.

The rearrangement links TRBV11-3 to TRBJ2-5, with TRBD1 as a possible D gene (6 bases). Germline CDR1 SGHNT, CDR2 YENEEA. V lost 5 bases and J lost 5, with 12 bases in between. This CDR3 comprises 13 residues. The CDR3 protein is CASSQGGVETQYF. As DNA, the CDR3 is TGTGCCAGCAGCCAAGGGGGAGTGGAGACCCAGTACTTC.

The rearrangement uses TRBV20-1 and TRBJ1-2; D not resolved. Looked up from germline, CDR1 is DFQATT and CDR2 is SNEGSKA (reference sequence). The CDR3 is 11 amino acids. V was clipped by 1 base and J by 6 bases, with 6 bases between them. CDR3 loop: CSARGQDGYTF. The DNA of the CDR3 is TGCAGTGCTAGAGGGCAAGATGGCTACACCTTC.

This clone was observed a single time. This sequence joins TRBV5-1 and TRBJ2-1, with TRBD2 matching over 8 bases. The CDR3 spans 16 residues. Germline lookup yields CDR1 SGHRS and CDR2 YFSETQ. The junction had 10 bases not matched to a gene; V was cut back by 4 bases and J by 4 bases. The CDR3: CASSPFAGGRYNEQFF. CDR3 DNA: TGCGCCAGCAGCCCGTTCGCGGGAGGCAGATACAATGAGCAGTTCTTC.

V gene TRBV7-4 combines with J gene TRBJ1-1; D gene unclear. This CDR3 is built from 13 residues. Trimming left V 5 bases short and J 3 bases short, with 10 bases between. Germline-derived CDR1 and CDR2 are SGHVT and SQSDAQ. The CDR3 nucleotides are TGTGCCAGCAGCCGCAGGTTCTACACTGAAGCTTTCTTT. Its protein is CASSRRFYTEAFF.

J is TRBJ2-5 and V is TRBV6-1; D is perhaps TRBD2 (6 bases). This CDR3 is 12 amino acids long. In germline, CDR1 is MNHNS, CDR2 SASEGT. The V end was cut by 3 bases, the J end by 4 bases, with 6 bases between. This CDR3 reads CASSDGGETQYF. Here the CDR3 DNA reads TGTGCCAGCAGTGACGGGGGAGAGACCCAGTACTTC.

The V call is TRBV5-1, the J call TRBJ1-1; 7 nucleotides align to TRBD1. After removal of 5 bases from V and 6 bases from J, the junction contained 10 bases not matched to a gene. The CDR3 is made up of 14 amino acids. Germline lookup yields CDR1 SGHRS and CDR2 YFSETQ. In DNA, the CDR3 is TGCGCCAGCAGATACACAGGACAGGAGCCTGAAGCTTTCTTT. Encoded protein: CASRYTGQEPEAFF.

This chain joins TRBV2 and TRBJ1-4; possibly TRBD1 for D (6 bases). From germline, CDR1 is SNHLY and CDR2 FYNNEI. V was shortened by 6 bases and J by 4 bases, with 15 bases between the two germline ends. This CDR3 is 15 amino acids long. CDR3 nucleotide sequence: TGTGCCAGCAGATTGGGGGACAACAATAATGAAAAACTGTTTTTT. It is translated as CASRLGDNNNEKLFF.

This clone was seen only once. The chain uses TRBV10-3 and TRBJ2-3, with TRBD2 matching 9 bases. The CDR3 totals 15 residues. Germline V gene data show CDR1 as ENHRY and CDR2 as SYGVKD. The V segment lost 4 bases and the J segment 0 bases; nucleotides outside the gene matches: 2. CDR3 sequence: CAISGSGSSTDTQYF. The DNA of the CDR3 is TGTGCCATCAGTGGTAGCGGGAGCAGCACAGATACGCAGTATTTT.

The chain couples TRBV6-5 to TRBJ2-5, with a tentative D call TRBD2 (6 bases). Per the germline V gene, CDR1 is MNHEY and CDR2 is SVGAGI. The CDR3 is made up of 13 amino acids. Deletions cut 8 bases from V and 6 bases from J, with 16 bases between. The CDR3 sequence is CASLSGVPKTQYF. Written as DNA, the CDR3 is TGTGCCAGCCTTTCGGGAGTCCCCAAGACCCAGTACTTC.

V and J are TRBV5-1 and TRBJ1-4; 10 nucleotides line up with TRBD1. V shed 2 bases, J shed 8 bases, and the junction held 6 bases outside the gene matches. This CDR3 spans 15 amino acids. The V gene's germline CDR1 is SGHRS and CDR2 YFSETQ. CDR3 in DNA: TGCGCCAGCAGCTTCCTTGGGACAGGGGACGAAAAACTGTTTTTT. This sequence encodes CASSFLGTGDEKLFF.

This chain joins TRBV27 and TRBJ2-1; D uncertain. Per germline, CDR1 MNHEY and CDR2 SMNVEV (reference sequence). The CDR3 contains 14 residues. Trimming removed 4 bases at V and 0 bases at J, with 7 bases between. CDR3 DNA: TGTGCCAGCAGTTCTTGGAGCTCCTACAATGAGCAGTTCTTC. Its protein product is CASSSWSSYNEQFF.

The chain's CDR3 is CASSSGTGPYGYTF. CDR3 nucleotides: TGTGCCAGCAGCTCCGGGACAGGGCCCTATGGCTACACCTTC. The chain employs TRBV5-6 and TRBJ1-2, with 9 nucleotides matching TRBD1. Germline-derived CDR1 and CDR2 are SGHDT and YYEEEE. J lost 4 bases, V lost 3 bases, and 4 bases had no gene match. The CDR3 totals 14 residues.

The V and J genes are TRBV15 and TRBJ1-5; D ambiguous. The germline V and J ends were trimmed by 1 base and 4 bases, with 8 bases remaining between them. Germline loops: CDR1 LNHNV, CDR2 YYDKDF (reference sequence). The CDR3 runs 14 residues. The CDR3 protein is CATSRVGRNQPQHF. CDR3 in DNA: TGTGCCACCAGCAGAGTTGGGAGGAATCAGCCCCAGCATTTT.

This clone was detected only a few times. This chain links TRBV5-4 with TRBJ1-1; 7 bases fit TRBD1. From germline, CDR1 is SGHNT and CDR2 YYREEE (reference sequence). The CDR3 runs 17 residues. V trimming: 2 bases; J trimming: 4 bases; junction bases outside the gene matches: 14. CDR3 residues: CASSLGSGTVPGTEAFF. In DNA, the CDR3 is TGTGCCAGCAGCTTAGGGTCCGGGACAGTTCCAGGCACTGAAGCTTTCTTT.

The chain carries TRBV28 and TRBJ1-5; 7 bases line up with TRBD1. With V trimmed by 5 bases and J by 7 bases, 11 bases remained unmatched. Germline V gene lookup returns CDR1 MDHEN and CDR2 SYDVKM. The CDR3 extends over 15 amino acids. The CDR3: CASSPSTGRGQPQHF. The DNA for the CDR3 is TGTGCCAGCAGTCCTTCGACAGGGCGAGGGCAGCCCCAGCATTTT.

The chain joins TRBV3-1 (or the pseudogene TRBV3-2) to TRBJ2-7; D may be TRBD1 (5 bases). The CDR3 runs 15 residues. Germline V lookup: CDR1 LGHDT, CDR2 YNNKEL (reference sequence). V lost 0 bases, J lost 1 base, and 10 bases lay in between. Written as DNA, the CDR3 is TGTGCCAGCAGCCAAGATTGGGGCGGATCCTACGAGCAGTACTTC. It yields the protein CASSQDWGGSYEQYF.